The present T cell receptor (beta chain) was sequenced within a study of cytomegalovirus exposure and HLA in healthy donors. The primer mix had 60 Vbeta and 13 Jbeta primers. Produced via immunoSEQ multiplex PCR; TCRdb's table is partial and in-frame only. The sample shows about 140,000 clones, 70% to 75% of them seen only once. Study observations and caveats: TCR beta chains numbering approximately 150 were designated cytomegalovirus-associated. TCR beta sequences numbering 15,000 to 20,000 were associated with HLA alleles at 0.05 false discovery rate in a later analysis. Among TCR sequences, most were rare, though some public TCRs appeared in many donors.

About this clone itself: Its antigen is unidentified.

Germline loops: CDR1 LNHDA, CDR2 SQIVND (reference sequence). With 5 bases removed from V and 4 bases from J, the gap between germline ends came to 9 bases. The CDR3 covers 13 residues. The TCR sequence derives from a woman aged 25 to 39 in good health and CMV-seronegative. The chain combines TRBV19 with TRBJ1-5, with a possible D match to TRBD1 (5 bases). Sequences were obtained from PBMCs. CDR3 DNA sequence: TGTGCCAGTAGTCTCACAGGTAATCAGCCCCAGCATTTT. Translation: CASSLTGNQPQHF.